This T cell receptor (beta chain) originates from a study of blood T cell repertoires in COVID-19. On the study more broadly: Sites across the United States, Italy and Spain contributed samples from acute and convalescent COVID-19. Nucleic acid was either cDNA or gDNA, and it came from T cells, B-cell-depleted T cells, or PBMCs.

In the authors' methods: Using reference gene primer amplification, nucleated cell counts were estimated. Assay: immunoSEQ multiplex PCR; the TCRdb copy retains only in-frame clones and omits some. V and J calls and clone size are given by that table; D and trimming were obtained from the DNA. The table lists around 190,000 clones, roughly four fifths of them singletons. This CDR3 contains 11 residues. Germline values: CDR1 DFQATT, CDR2 SNEGSKA (reference sequence). The rearrangement uses TRBV20-1 and TRBJ1-1, with TRBD1 identical over 8 bases. The sequencing input was peripheral blood. The receptor's source is a woman aged 50 to 60 with acute or convalescent COVID-19. The CDR3 sequence: CRGQGNTEAFF. The CDR3 DNA reads TGCAGAGGACAGGGGAACACTGAAGCTTTCTTT.